This is a list of T cell receptor beta chains from one sample in a study of blood T cell repertoires in COVID-19. Measured with immunoSEQ multiplex PCR; TCRdb has only the in-frame clones, and not every one. The profile covers fewer than 150,000 clones, with approximately 78% appearing a single time and roughly 4% taken by the ten largest. The sample was peripheral blood. The receptors were sampled from an elderly woman with acute or convalescent COVID-19. Both conserved end residues are part of each CDR3. Each record gives: clone size, V gene, D gene, J gene, CDR3 DNA, CDR3 protein. A D gene is named only where the DNA matches it firmly. Where a row states a size, it is once, few, many or the class of an expanded clone; other rows omit it.

>-|TRBV9|-|TRBJ2-1
TGTGCCAGCAGCGTTAGTACAGTATCCTACAATGAGCAGTTCTTC
CASSVSTVSYNEQFF
>-|TRBV19|TRBD1|TRBJ1-1
TGTGCCAGTAGTATATTTGACAGGGCGAACACTGAAGCTTTCTTT
CASSIFDRANTEAFF
>-|TRBV19|TRBD1|TRBJ1-4
TGTGCCAGTAGTATACCTGGGACAGGGGGATCGGCTGAAAAACTGTTTTTT
CASSIPGTGGSAEKLFF
>-|TRBV6-5|-|TRBJ2-7
TGTGCCAGCAGTTACTCGACTTATAGCTACGAGCAGTACTTC
CASSYSTYSYEQYF
>-|TRBV2|TRBD2|TRBJ2-2
TGTGCCAGCAGTGGTCTAGCGGGAGTACCCGGGGAGCTGTTTTTT
CASSGLAGVPGELFF
>-|TRBV7-9|TRBD1|TRBJ2-1
TGTGCCAGCAGCCCAGGGGGCTATATCGGCAATGAGCAGTTCTTC
CASSPGGYIGNEQFF
>-|TRBV7-9|TRBD1|TRBJ1-2
TGTGCCAGCAGCTCCAGGGACAGGAGCTATGGCTACACCTTC
CASSSRDRSYGYTF
>-|TRBV18|-|TRBJ2-1
TGTGCCAGCTCACCGCGACCTAGCTACAATGAGCAGTTCTTC
CASSPRPSYNEQFF
>-|TRBV7-9|-|TRBJ2-4
TGTGCCAGCAGCTCCCGGGCGGAGCAGGGAAACATTCAGTACTTC
CASSSRAEQGNIQYF
>once|TRBV6-5|-|TRBJ2-5
TGTGCCAGCAGTTACCAGATAAGCGGGCAAGAGACCCAGTACTTC
CASSYQISGQETQYF
>-|TRBV6-6|TRBD1|TRBJ1-1
TGTGCCAGCAGTCCCTGGGGACAGCGCCCTGGAACCACTGAAGCTTTCTTT
CASSPWGQRPGTTEAFF
>-|TRBV24-1|TRBD2|TRBJ2-1
TGTGCCACCAGTGACCCAGATGGGGGGGGACGTTACAATGAGCAGTTCTTC
CATSDPDGGGRYNEQFF
>-|TRBV3-1/TRBV3-2|TRBD2|TRBJ2-6
TGTGCCAGCAGCCACCGACTAGCGGGAGGGTATAGCTCTGGGGCCAACGTCCTGACTTTC
CASSHRLAGGYSSGANVLTF
>-|TRBV5-1|TRBD2|TRBJ2-3
TGCGCCAGCAGCCTAGTAGCGGGAGGGCCGGGAGATACGCAGTATTTT
CASSLVAGGPGDTQYF
>-|TRBV27|-|TRBJ2-7
TGTGCCAGCAGCCCTAGCAGCTCCTACGAGCAGTACTTC
CASSPSSSYEQYF
>-|TRBV29-1|-|TRBJ1-2
TGCAGCGTTAAGGACAAGAACTATGGCTACACCTTC
CSVKDKNYGYTF